This T cell receptor (beta chain) emerged from a study of blood T cell repertoires in COVID-19. Turning to the study itself: Acute and convalescent COVID-19 samples came from the United States, Italy and Spain.

Recruitment covered fewer than 25 US areas and drew participants whose ages spanned roughly 18 to 90 years. Which cohort a participant joined came from the clinical history participants gave. From germline, CDR1 is SQVTM and CDR2 ANQGSEA. This CDR3 has 15 amino acids. V trimming: 7 bases; J trimming: 3 bases; junction bases outside the gene matches: 10. The assay was immunoSEQ multiplex PCR, and TCRdb's table has in-frame clones only and misses some. The table includes approximately 250,000 clones, 80% to 90% detected once. This TCR was sampled from a man in his thirties or forties with acute COVID-19. This chain connects TRBV29-1 to TRBJ1-3; 9 bases map to TRBD1. The sequencing sample was made of PBMCs or T cells enriched from blood (not recorded which). The CDR3 is CSARGTGTVGNTIYF. The CDR3 DNA reads TGCAGCGCGAGGGGGACAGGGACGGTTGGAAACACCATATATTTT.